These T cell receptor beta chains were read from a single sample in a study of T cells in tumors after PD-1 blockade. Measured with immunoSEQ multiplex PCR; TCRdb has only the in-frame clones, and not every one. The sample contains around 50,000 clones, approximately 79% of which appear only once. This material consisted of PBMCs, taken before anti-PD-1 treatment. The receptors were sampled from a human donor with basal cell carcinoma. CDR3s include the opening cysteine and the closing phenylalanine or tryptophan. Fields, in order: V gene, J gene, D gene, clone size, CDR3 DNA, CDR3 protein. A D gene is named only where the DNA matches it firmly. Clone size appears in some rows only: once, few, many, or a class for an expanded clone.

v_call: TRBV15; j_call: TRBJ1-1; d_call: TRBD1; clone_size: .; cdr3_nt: TGTGCCACCAGCAGTACAGGGGGCGTCGGCACTGAAGCTTTCTTT; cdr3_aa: CATSSTGGVGTEAFF
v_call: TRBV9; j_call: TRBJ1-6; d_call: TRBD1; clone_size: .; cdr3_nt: TGTGCCAGCAGCTTCCTCGGACAGGGAAATTCACCCCTCCACTTT; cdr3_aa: CASSFLGQGNSPLHF
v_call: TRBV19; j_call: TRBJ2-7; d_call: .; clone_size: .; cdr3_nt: TGTGCCAGTAGTAGGTCGGAGCGGGCCCTCTACGAGCAGTACTTC; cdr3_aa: CASSRSERALYEQYF
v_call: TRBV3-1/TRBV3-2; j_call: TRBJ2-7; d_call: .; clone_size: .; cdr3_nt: TGTGCCAGCAGCCATCCGCCGGGACCGGCGTACGAGCAGTACTTC; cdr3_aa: CASSHPPGPAYEQYF
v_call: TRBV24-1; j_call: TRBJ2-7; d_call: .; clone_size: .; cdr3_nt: TGTGCCACCAGTGATCGTGGAGGGGTTCTGAACGAGCAGTACTTC; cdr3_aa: CATSDRGGVLNEQYF
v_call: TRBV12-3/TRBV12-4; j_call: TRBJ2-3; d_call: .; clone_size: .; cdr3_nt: TGTGCCAGCAGTTTAGCCGATACGCAGTATTTT; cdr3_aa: CASSLADTQYF
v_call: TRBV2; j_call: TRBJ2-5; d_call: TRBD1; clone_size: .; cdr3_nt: TGTGCCAGCAGCCCCGGGACAGCACAAGAGACCCAGTACTTC; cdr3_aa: CASSPGTAQETQYF
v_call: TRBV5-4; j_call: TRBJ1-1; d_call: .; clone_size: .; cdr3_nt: TGTGCCAGCAGCTGGGGGGGCACTGAAGCTTTCTTT; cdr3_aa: CASSWGGTEAFF
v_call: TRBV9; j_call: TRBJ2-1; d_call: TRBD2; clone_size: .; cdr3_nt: TGTGCCAGCAGCGCGGGACTAGCGGGAGGATATTCTTCCTACAATGAGCAGTTCTTC; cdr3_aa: CASSAGLAGGYSSYNEQFF
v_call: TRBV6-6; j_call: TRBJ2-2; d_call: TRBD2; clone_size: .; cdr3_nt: TGTGCCAGCAGTCCCGGGGGGAGGGGCTTGGTTTCGGCCGGGGAGCTGTTTTTT; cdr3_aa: CASSPGGRGLVSAGELFF
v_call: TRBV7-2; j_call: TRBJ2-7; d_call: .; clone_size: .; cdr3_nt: TGTGCCAGCAGCTTAGGGGTGGCGGGAAGCTCCTACGAGCAGTACTTC; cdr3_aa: CASSLGVAGSSYEQYF
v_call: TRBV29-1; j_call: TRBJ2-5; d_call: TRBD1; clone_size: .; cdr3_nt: TGCAGCGTTTACAGGGGGAAGCTCGAGACCCAGTACTTC; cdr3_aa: CSVYRGKLETQYF
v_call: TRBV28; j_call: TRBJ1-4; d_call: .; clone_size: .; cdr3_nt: TGTGCCAGCAGTTTGGGGACTGCTAATGAAAAACTGTTTTTT; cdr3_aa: CASSLGTANEKLFF
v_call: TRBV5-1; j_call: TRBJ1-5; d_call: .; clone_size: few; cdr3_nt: TGCGCCAGCAGGGCGGATAGCAATCAGCCCCAGCATTTT; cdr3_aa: CASRADSNQPQHF
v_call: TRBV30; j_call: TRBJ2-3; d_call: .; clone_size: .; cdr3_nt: TGTGCCTGGAGTTCGGTGGGTGATACGCAGTATTTT; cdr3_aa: CAWSSVGDTQYF
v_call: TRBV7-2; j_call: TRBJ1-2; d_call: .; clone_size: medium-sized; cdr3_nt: TGTGCCAGCAGCTGGGGCGGGGGCTCGAACTATGGCTACACCTTC; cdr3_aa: CASSWGGGSNYGYTF
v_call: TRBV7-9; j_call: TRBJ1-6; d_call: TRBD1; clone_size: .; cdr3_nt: TGTGCCAGCAGCCGAGACAGGGGTCGAGATAATTCACCCCTCCACTTT; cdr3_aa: CASSRDRGRDNSPLHF
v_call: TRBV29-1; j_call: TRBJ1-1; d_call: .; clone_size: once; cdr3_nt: TGCAGCGTTGGACGGACGGAGAACACTGAAGCTTTCTTT; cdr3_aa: CSVGRTENTEAFF
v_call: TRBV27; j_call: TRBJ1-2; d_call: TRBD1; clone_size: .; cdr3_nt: TGTGCCAGCAGCAGACAGGGGGCAATAGCGTTTGGCTACACCTTC; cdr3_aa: CASSRQGAIAFGYTF
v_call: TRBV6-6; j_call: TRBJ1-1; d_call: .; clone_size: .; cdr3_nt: TGTGCCAGCGTCGGGGGGGTGAACACTGAAGCTTTCTTT; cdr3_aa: CASVGGVNTEAFF
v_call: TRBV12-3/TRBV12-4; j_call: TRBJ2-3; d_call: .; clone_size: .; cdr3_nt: TGTGCCAGCAGAAAAGAGGGGGATACGCAGTATTTT; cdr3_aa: CASRKEGDTQYF
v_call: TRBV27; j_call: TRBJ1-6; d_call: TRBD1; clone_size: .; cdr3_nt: TGTGCCAGCAGTTTTACAGGGGGCCCCCTCCACTTT; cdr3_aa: CASSFTGGPLHF
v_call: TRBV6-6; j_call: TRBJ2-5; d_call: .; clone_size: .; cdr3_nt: TGTGCCAGCAGTGAGACTACTTCGAGCGAGACCCAGTACTTC; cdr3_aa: CASSETTSSETQYF
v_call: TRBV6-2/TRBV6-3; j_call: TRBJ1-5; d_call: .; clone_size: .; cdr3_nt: TGTGCCAGCAGTTATTGGGAAGATCAGCCCCAGCATTTT; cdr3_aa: CASSYWEDQPQHF
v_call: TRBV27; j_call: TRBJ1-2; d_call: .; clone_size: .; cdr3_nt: TGTGCCAGCAGTTTTGGGCAGGGTTATGGCTACACCTTC; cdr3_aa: CASSFGQGYGYTF
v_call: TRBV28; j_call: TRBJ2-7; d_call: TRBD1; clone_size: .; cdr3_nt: TGTGCCAGCAGTGGACGCCGAGCGACAGGGTTCGGCGAGAAGCAGTACTTC; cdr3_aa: CASSGRRATGFGEKQYF
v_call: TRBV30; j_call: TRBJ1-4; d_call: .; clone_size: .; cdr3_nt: TGTGCCTGGAGTTTGGCTAGGAATGAAAAACTGTTTTTT; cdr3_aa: CAWSLARNEKLFF
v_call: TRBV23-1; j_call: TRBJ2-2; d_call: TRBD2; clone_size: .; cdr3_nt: TGCGCCAGCAGTCAATCCCTATCAGGGCCCCCGGGACTAGCGGATGCGAACACCGGGGAGCTGTTTTTT; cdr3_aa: CASSQSLSGPPGLADANTGELFF
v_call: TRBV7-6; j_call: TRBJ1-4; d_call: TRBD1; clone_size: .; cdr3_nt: TGTGCCAGCAGCCTCGGGACAGGGCACGAAAAACTGTTTTTT; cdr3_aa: CASSLGTGHEKLFF
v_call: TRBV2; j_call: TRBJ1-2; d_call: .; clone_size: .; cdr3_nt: TGTGCCAGCAGCTTGGACAGAGGTAACTATGGCTACACCTTC; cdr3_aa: CASSLDRGNYGYTF
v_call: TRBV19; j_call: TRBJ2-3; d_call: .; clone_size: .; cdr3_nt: TGTGCCAGTATGTTTCGGGATACGCAGTATTTT; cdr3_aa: CASMFRDTQYF
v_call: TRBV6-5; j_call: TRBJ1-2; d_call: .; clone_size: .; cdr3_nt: TGTGCCAGCAGTTACACAAGACTCTATGGCTACACCTTC; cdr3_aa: CASSYTRLYGYTF
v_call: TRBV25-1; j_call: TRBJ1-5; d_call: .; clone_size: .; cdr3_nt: TGTGCCAGCACAAGGGGCCGCAATCAGCCCCAGCATTTT; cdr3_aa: CASTRGRNQPQHF
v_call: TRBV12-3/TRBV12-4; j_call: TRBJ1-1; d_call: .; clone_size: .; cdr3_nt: TGTGCCAGCGCAGTTGGGAACACTGAAGCTTTCTTT; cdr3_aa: CASAVGNTEAFF
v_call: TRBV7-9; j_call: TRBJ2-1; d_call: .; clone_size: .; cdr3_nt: TGTGCCAGCAGCTTAGGGGCGACGGAGACCTACAATGAGCAGTTCTTC; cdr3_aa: CASSLGATETYNEQFF
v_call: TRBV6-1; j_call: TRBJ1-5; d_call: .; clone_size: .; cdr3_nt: TGTGCCAGCAGTGAATCGTTGGGGAATCAGCCCCAGCATTTT; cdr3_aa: CASSESLGNQPQHF
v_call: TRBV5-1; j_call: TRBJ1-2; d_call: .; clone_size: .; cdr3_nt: TGCGCCAGCAGCTCAGAATCCCTCCCGAGGACCCCATCTATGGCTGTTTACACCTTC; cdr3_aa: CASSSESLPRTPSMAVYTF
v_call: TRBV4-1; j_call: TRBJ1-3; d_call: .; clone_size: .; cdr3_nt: TGCGCCAGCAGCCAAGTAAGCTCTGGAAACACCATATATTTT; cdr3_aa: CASSQVSSGNTIYF
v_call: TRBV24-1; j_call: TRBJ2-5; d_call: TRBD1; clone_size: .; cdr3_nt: TGTGCCACCAGTGATTCCGGACAGGCAGTCCAAGAGACCCAGTACTTC; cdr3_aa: CATSDSGQAVQETQYF
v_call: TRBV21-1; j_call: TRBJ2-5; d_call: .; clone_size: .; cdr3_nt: TGTGCCAGCAGCAAATGCAAACTCCAGAAACATGGGGGGCAGTACTTC; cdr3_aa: CASSKCKLQKHGGQYF
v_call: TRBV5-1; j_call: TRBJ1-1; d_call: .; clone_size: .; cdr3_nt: TGCGCCAGCAGCGGCCTGGGGCAGGGGCAGGGTGAAGCTTTCTTT; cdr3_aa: CASSGLGQGQGEAFF
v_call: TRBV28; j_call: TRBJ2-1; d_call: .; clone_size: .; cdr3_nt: TGTGCCAGCAGCTCGGCGGTGTTAGCGAGAAACAATGAGCAGTTCTTC; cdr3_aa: CASSSAVLARNNEQFF
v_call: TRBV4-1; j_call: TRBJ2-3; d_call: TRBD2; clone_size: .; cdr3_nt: TGCGCCAGCAGCCGAACCCTTAGCGGGGGGGCAGATACGCAGTATTTT; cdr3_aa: CASSRTLSGGADTQYF
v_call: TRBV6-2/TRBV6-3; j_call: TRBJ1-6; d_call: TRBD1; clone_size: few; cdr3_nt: TGTGCCAGCAGTTCCCCTTTCGCGACAGGGTTAAATTCACCCCTCCACTTT; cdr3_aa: CASSSPFATGLNSPLHF
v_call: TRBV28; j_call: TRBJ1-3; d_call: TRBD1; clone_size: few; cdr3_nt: TGTGCCAGCAGTCCGGGACAGCATGGAAACACCATATATTTT; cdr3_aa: CASSPGQHGNTIYF
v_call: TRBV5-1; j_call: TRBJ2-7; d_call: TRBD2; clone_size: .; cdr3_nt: TGCGCCAGCAGCTTTTCGACTAGCGGGACTTCCGAGCAGTACTTC; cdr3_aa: CASSFSTSGTSEQYF
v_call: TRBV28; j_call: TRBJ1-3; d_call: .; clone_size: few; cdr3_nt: TGTGCCAGCAGTTTGCGCGACACCATATATTTT; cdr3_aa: CASSLRDTIYF
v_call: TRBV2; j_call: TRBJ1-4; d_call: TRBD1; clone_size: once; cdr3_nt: TGTGCCAGCAGTGGAATGACAGGGACTGGAGAAAAACTGTTTTTT; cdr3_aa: CASSGMTGTGEKLFF
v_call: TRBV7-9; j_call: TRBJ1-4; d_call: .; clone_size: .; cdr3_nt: TGTGCCAGCAGGAGGTCTGAAGCAACTAATGAAAAACTGTTTTTT; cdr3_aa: CASRRSEATNEKLFF
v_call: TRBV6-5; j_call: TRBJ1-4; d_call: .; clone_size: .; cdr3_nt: TGTGCCAGCGGTCCACCTGAAAAAAAACTGTTTTTT; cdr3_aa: CASGPPEKKLFF
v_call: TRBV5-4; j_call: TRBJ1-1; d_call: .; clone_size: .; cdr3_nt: TGTGCCAGCAGGCCTCCCTGGGTAGCGGACACTGAAGCTTTCTTT; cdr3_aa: CASRPPWVADTEAFF
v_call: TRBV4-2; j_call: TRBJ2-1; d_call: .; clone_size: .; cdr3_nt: TGTGCCAGCAGCCCAAACTTTGCGGGCTACAATGAGCAGTTCTTC; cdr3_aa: CASSPNFAGYNEQFF
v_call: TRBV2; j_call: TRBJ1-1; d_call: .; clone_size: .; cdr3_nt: TGTGCCAGCAGTGAACTTCAGGGTTCCATGAACACTGAAGCTTTCTTT; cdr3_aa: CASSELQGSMNTEAFF
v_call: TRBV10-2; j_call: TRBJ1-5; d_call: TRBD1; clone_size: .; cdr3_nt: TGCGCCAGCAGTGCCGACAGGGGGCGTAGTCAGCCCCAGCATTTT; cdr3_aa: CASSADRGRSQPQHF
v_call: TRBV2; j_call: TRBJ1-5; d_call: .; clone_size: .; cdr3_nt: TGTGCCAGCAGGTCGGACAGCCTGAGCAATCAGCCCCAGCATTTT; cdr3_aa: CASRSDSLSNQPQHF
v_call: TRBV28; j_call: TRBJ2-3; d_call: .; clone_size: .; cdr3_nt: TGTGCCAGCAGTTCCGACAGGTTGGGCCAGGGTATCACAGATACGCAGTATTTT; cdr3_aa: CASSSDRLGQGITDTQYF
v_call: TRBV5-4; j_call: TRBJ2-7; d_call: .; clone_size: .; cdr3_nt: TGTGCCAGCAGCTTGGACGGTTACGAGCAGTACTTC; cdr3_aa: CASSLDGYEQYF